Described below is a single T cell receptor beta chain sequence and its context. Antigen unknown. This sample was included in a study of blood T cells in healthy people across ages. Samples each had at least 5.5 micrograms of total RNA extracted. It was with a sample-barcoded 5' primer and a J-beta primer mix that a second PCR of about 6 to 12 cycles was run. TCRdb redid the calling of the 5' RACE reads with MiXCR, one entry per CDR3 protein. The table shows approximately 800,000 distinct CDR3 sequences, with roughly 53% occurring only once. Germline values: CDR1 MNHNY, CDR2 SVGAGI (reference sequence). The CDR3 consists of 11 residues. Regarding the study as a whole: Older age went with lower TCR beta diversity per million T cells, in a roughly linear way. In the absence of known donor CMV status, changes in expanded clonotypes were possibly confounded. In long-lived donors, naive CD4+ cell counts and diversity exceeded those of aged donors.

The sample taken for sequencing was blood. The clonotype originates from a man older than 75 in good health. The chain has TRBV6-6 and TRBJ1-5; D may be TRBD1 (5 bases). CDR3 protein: CAGGAYQPQHF. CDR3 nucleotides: TGTGCGGGGGGAGCCTATCAGCCCCAGCATTTT.